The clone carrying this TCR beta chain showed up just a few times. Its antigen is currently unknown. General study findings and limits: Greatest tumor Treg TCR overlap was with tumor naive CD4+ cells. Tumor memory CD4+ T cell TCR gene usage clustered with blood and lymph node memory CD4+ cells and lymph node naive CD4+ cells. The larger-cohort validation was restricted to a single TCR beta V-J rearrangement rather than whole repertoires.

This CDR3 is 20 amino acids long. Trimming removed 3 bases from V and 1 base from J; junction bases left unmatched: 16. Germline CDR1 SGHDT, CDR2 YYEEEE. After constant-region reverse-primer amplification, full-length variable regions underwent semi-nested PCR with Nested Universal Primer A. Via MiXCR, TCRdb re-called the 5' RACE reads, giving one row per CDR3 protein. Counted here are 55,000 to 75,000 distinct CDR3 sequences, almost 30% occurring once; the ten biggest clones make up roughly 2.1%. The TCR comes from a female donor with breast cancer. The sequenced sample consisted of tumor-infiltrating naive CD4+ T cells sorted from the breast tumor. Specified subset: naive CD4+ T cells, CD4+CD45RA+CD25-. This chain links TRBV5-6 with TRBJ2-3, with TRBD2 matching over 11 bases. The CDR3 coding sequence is TGTGCCAGCAGCTCCACAAGATCTAGCGGGAGGAGATCCGGCACAGATACGCAGTATTTT. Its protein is CASSSTRSSGRRSGTDTQYF.